This T cell receptor (beta chain) appears in the sequencing data of a study of T cells in Graves' hyperthyroidism and ophthalmopathy. Across the study: Specimen type is peripheral blood, collected at initial diagnosis prior to any treatment.

Amplification targeted TCR beta CDR3 regions from RNA transcripts. HTBI primers were used for first-round RT-PCR of the TCR CDR3. A single record per CDR3 protein comes from TCRdb applying MiXCR to the multiplex PCR reads. The sample lists fewer than 900,000 distinct CDR3 sequences, under 20% occurring once. The length of the CDR3 is 15 residues. The germline V gene has CDR1 DFQATT and CDR2 SNEGSKA (reference sequence). V dropped 5 bases and J dropped 2; count of bases not matched to a gene: 6. Exclusion criteria comprised uncontrolled infection, other autoimmune disease, pregnancy or lactation. This sequence originates from a woman between 50 and 59 years old with Graves' hyperthyroidism that later progressed to Graves' ophthalmopathy. This chain connects TRBV20-1 to TRBJ2-1, with TRBD2 identical over 10 bases. The sequenced sample was blood. This CDR3 reads CSAELAGTTYNEQFF. CDR3 nucleotide sequence: TGCAGTGCTGAACTAGCGGGGACCACCTACAATGAGCAGTTCTTC.